The rows below give T cell receptor beta chains drawn from one sample of a study of chemoradiotherapy in HPV16-positive cancers. Clones were read by immunoSEQ multiplex PCR, and TCRdb kept only the in-frame ones, dropping some. The repertoire has roughly 4,000 clones, 70% to 85% of them found once; the top ten carry about a sixth. Source: tumor tissue, taken from a patient who underwent chemoradiotherapy. The receptors were sampled from a human donor with HPV-associated anogenital cancer. CDR3s include the opening cysteine and the closing phenylalanine or tryptophan. Each record gives: V gene, D gene, clone size, J gene, CDR3 DNA, CDR3 protein. A D gene is named only where the DNA matches it firmly. The listing skips clone size in some rows; elsewhere it reads once, few, many or a size class.

>TRBV28|TRBD1|.|TRBJ2-7
TGTGCCAGCATTAGGGACAGGGGTGGCGAGCAGTACTTC
CASIRDRGGEQYF
>TRBV7-2|.|.|TRBJ1-1
TGTGCCAGCAGCGAGACTGCGATGAACACTGAAGCTTTCTTT
CASSETAMNTEAFF
>TRBV28|TRBD1|.|TRBJ1-4
TGTGCCAGCACCGCCGGGACAGGGGGGGAAAAACTGTTTTTT
CASTAGTGGEKLFF
>TRBV7-2|TRBD2|.|TRBJ2-1
TGTGCCAGCAGCTCGCGGACTAGCGGGCTGCAGTTCTTC
CASSSRTSGLQFF
>TRBV19|.|.|TRBJ2-1
TGTGCCAGTAGTATCAACGTGAGGGGTGAGCAGTTCTTC
CASSINVRGEQFF
>TRBV7-9|TRBD1|.|TRBJ1-4
TGTGCCAGCAGCCGTGGACAGGGAGGCGAAAAACTGTTTTTT
CASSRGQGGEKLFF
>TRBV2|TRBD1|.|TRBJ1-2
TGTGCCAGCAGCCGGGACAGTAACTATGGCTACACCTTC
CASSRDSNYGYTF
>TRBV10-1|.|.|TRBJ2-1
TGCGCCAGCAGTGATGGAGCGGCGGGGTACAATGAGCAGTTCTTC
CASSDGAAGYNEQFF
>TRBV25-1|.|.|TRBJ1-6
TGTGCCAGCAGTGAGCAGGGTCTGGGGAATTCACCCCTCCACTTT
CASSEQGLGNSPLHF
>TRBV18|.|.|TRBJ1-1
TGTGCCAGCTTACGGGCCACTGAAGCTTTCTTT
CASLRATEAFF
>TRBV30|.|.|TRBJ1-2
TGTGCCTGTGACCGGAGGGACTACACCTTC
CACDRRDYTF
>TRBV10-1|.|.|TRBJ2-7
TGCGCCAGCAGTGAGTCGAGGGGAAGGGACCACGAGCAGTACTTC
CASSESRGRDHEQYF
>TRBV2|TRBD2|.|TRBJ2-2
TGTGCCAGCAGTCGTACTAGCGGGAACACCGGGGAGCTGTTTTTT
CASSRTSGNTGELFF
>TRBV7-2|TRBD1|once|TRBJ1-2
TGTGCCAGCAGCCCGACGACAGGGGCTAACTATGGCTACACCTTC
CASSPTTGANYGYTF
>TRBV27|.|.|TRBJ1-4
TGTGCCAGCAGTTTCGGGGCAGGGAATAAGGGAAAACTGTTTTTT
CASSFGAGNKGKLFF
>TRBV28|.|once|TRBJ2-7
TGTGCCAGCGGGGGACGGAGGGAACGCGAGCAGTACTTC
CASGGRREREQYF
>TRBV5-6|.|.|TRBJ2-7
TGTGCCAGCAGCTTTCCGGGATTCCACGAGCAGTACTTC
CASSFPGFHEQYF
>TRBV15|TRBD1|.|TRBJ2-5
TGTGCCACCAGCAGAGATACACAGGGGCAAGAGACCCAGTACTTC
CATSRDTQGQETQYF
>TRBV5-1|.|.|TRBJ1-2
TGCGCCAGCAGAGGCGTGTATGGCTACACCTTC
CASRGVYGYTF
>TRBV6-1|.|.|TRBJ1-1
TGTGCCAGCAGTGGGGGCAGGGTCGAGGCGACTGAAGCTTTCTTT
CASSGGRVEATEAFF
>TRBV10-2|TRBD2|.|TRBJ2-3
TGCGCCAGCGGTAGTAGCGGGAGTAATCCAAGCACAGATACGCAGTATTTT
CASGSSGSNPSTDTQYF
>TRBV5-8|.|.|TRBJ1-1
TGTGCCAGCAGCTTTCGGCGAGGGACCAACACTGAAGCTTTCTTT
CASSFRRGTNTEAFF
>TRBV30|.|.|TRBJ2-3
TGTGCCTGGAGTGCCGACCTAACAGGGAACACAGATACGCAGTATTTT
CAWSADLTGNTDTQYF
>TRBV11-3|.|.|TRBJ1-1
TGTGCCAGCAGCCCGTTACGTCTACCGAACACTGAAGCTTTCTTT
CASSPLRLPNTEAFF
>TRBV27|TRBD1|.|TRBJ2-6
TGTGCCAGCAGTTTAGTGTACAGGGGGTCTGGGGCCAACGTCCTGACTTTC
CASSLVYRGSGANVLTF
>TRBV19|TRBD1|few|TRBJ1-2
TGTGCCAGTAGTATCCCGGACAGGGGGGGTGGCTACACCTTC
CASSIPDRGGGYTF
>TRBV25-1|TRBD2|.|TRBJ2-5
TGTGCCAGCAGTGAATTAGCGGGAGGGACCCAGTACTTC
CASSELAGGTQYF
>TRBV30|TRBD1|few|TRBJ1-1
TGTGCCTGTTCTAAAAGGACAGGCGGGGTCACTGAAGCTTTCTTT
CACSKRTGGVTEAFF
>TRBV6-6|.|.|TRBJ2-7
TGTGCCAGCAGTTACTCTAGTCCCGGCGGGCAGTACTTC
CASSYSSPGGQYF
>TRBV4-1|TRBD1|once|TRBJ2-7
TGCGCCAGCAGCCTCGGGACAGGGGGCTCCTACGAGCAGTACTTC
CASSLGTGGSYEQYF
>TRBV19|TRBD2|.|TRBJ2-3
TGTGCCAGTAGTATAGGGAGCGGGGGGCTACAGAATACGCAGTATTTT
CASSIGSGGLQNTQYF
>TRBV20-1|TRBD1|.|TRBJ1-4
TGCAGTGCGCAGGGGGGAGAAAAACTGTTTTTT
CSAQGGEKLFF
>TRBV4-2|.|.|TRBJ1-1
TGTGCCAGCAGCCAAGGGTCAGCAATCACTGAAGCTTTCTTT
CASSQGSAITEAFF
>TRBV27|.|.|TRBJ2-1
TGTGCCAGCACCCCATTCCGGGTTTTAGGGGATGAGCAGTTCTTC
CASTPFRVLGDEQFF
>TRBV6-1|TRBD1|few|TRBJ1-5
TGTGCCAGCAGTGATGAGGCAGGGGGCTCACAGCCCCAGCATTTT
CASSDEAGGSQPQHF
>TRBV10-1|.|.|TRBJ2-3
TGCGCCAGCAGTGAGTCATCGGGAGTTGCCACAGATACGCAGTATTTT
CASSESSGVATDTQYF
>TRBV27|.|.|TRBJ2-1
TGTGCCAGCAGTTTAAAGCGCGGGTTATATGAGCAGTTCTTC
CASSLKRGLYEQFF
>TRBV19|.|.|TRBJ2-7
TGTGCCAGTAGTACCAGGGTTAGGCACGAGCAGTACTTC
CASSTRVRHEQYF
>TRBV5-4|.|.|TRBJ2-5
TGTGCCAGCAGCGGAGGTTGGGGCCAAGAGACCCAGTACTTC
CASSGGWGQETQYF
>TRBV6-4|.|few|TRBJ2-3
TGTGCCAGCAGTGAAACGGGCACAGATACGCAGTATTTT
CASSETGTDTQYF
>TRBV7-6|.|.|TRBJ2-5
TGTGCCAGCAGCTTATTGCACCGGGAGACCCAGTACTTC
CASSLLHRETQYF
>TRBV20-1|.|.|TRBJ2-5
TGCAGTGCTAGAGATCGTGAGACCCAGTACTTC
CSARDRETQYF
>TRBV7-9|TRBD2|few|TRBJ2-7
TGTGCCAGCAGCTTAGGAGTCTCATCGGGAGGTAACTACGAGCAGTACTTC
CASSLGVSSGGNYEQYF
>TRBV2|.|.|TRBJ1-1
TGTGCCAGCAGTGAAAGGATGGACGGCGAAGCTTTCTTT
CASSERMDGEAFF
>TRBV27|TRBD2|.|TRBJ2-7
TGTGCCGCCGGGGGACTAGCGGGAGTGTGGAACGAGCAGTACTTC
CAAGGLAGVWNEQYF
>TRBV2|.|.|TRBJ2-5
TGTGCCAGCAGTGAAGAGGTCACAGGGTTAGAGACCCAGTACTTC
CASSEEVTGLETQYF
>TRBV2|.|.|TRBJ2-3
TGTGCCAGCGAGGCGGGACTTACCACATTCACAGATACGCAGTATTTT
CASEAGLTTFTDTQYF
>TRBV5-4|TRBD2|.|TRBJ2-1
TGTGCCAGCAGCTTGGCCCCGGGGGGTGAGCAGTTCTTC
CASSLAPGGEQFF
>TRBV30|.|.|TRBJ1-6
TGTGCCTGGAGACCGGGGATGAATAATTCACCCCTCCACTTT
CAWRPGMNNSPLHF
>TRBV4-1|.|few|TRBJ1-2
TGCGCCAGCAGCCAAGATCCGGGGTACGGCTACACCTTC
CASSQDPGYGYTF
>TRBV2|.|.|TRBJ2-5
TGTGCCAGCCAGAGGGGTGCAGGAGAGACCCAGTACTTC
CASQRGAGETQYF
>TRBV21-1|.|once|TRBJ2-1
TGTGCCAGCAGCAAAGAGGCAGCGGGAGTGTGGGTCTCCTACAATGAGCAGTTCTTC
CASSKEAAGVWVSYNEQFF
>TRBV14|.|.|TRBJ1-2
TGTGCCAGCAGCCAAGTTGAGAGTGGCTACACCTTC
CASSQVESGYTF